A single sample is the source of the 8 T cell receptor beta chains below, sequenced in a study of T cells in tuberculosis. Some clones are missing from TCRdb's copy, which holds only in-frame ones; the method was immunoSEQ multiplex PCR. Among tens of thousands of clones listed, 80% to 95% were seen once. The specimen was PBMCs. The receptors shown here come from a donor aged 10-29 years with latent tuberculosis or without tuberculosis infection. Some clones in this sample may be carry-over from other donors' samples.

This clone was picked up one time. The chain is built from TRBV18 and TRBJ2-7; 7 positions agree with TRBD2. Germline assignment: CDR1 KGHSH and CDR2 LQKENI. With V trimmed by 0 bases and J by 5 bases, 7 bases remained unmatched. This CDR3 spans 15 amino acids. The CDR3: CASSPPGVGLDEQYF. Here the CDR3 DNA reads TGTGCCAGCTCACCACCGGGGGTAGGACTAGACGAGCAGTACTTC.

This sequence joins TRBV28 and TRBJ2-3; possible D gene TRBD1, 5 bases. CDR3 length: 14 amino acids. V was cut by 6 bases and J by 0 bases, with 10 bases left in between. Germline V gene sequence: CDR1 MDHEN, CDR2 SYDVKM. The CDR3 spells CASSLGASTDTQYF. For the CDR3, the DNA is TGTGCCAGCAGCCTAGGGGCCAGCACAGATACGCAGTATTTT.

The genes are TRBV13 and TRBJ2-3, with a tentative D call TRBD1 (6 bases). Looked up from germline, CDR1 is PRHDT and CDR2 is FYEKMQ (reference sequence). The CDR3 totals 15 residues. V was pared by 0 bases and J by 2 bases, with 9 bases between. The CDR3 DNA sequence: TGTGCCAGCAGCTTAGGAGGGGGAAACACAGATACGCAGTATTTT. This gives the protein CASSLGGGNTDTQYF. Looking up the rest from reference TRBV13 and TRBJ2-3 gives the full variable domain: AAGVIQSPRHLIKEKRETATLKCYPIPRHDTVYWYQQGPGQDPQFLISFYEKMQSDKGSIPDRFSAQQFSDYHSELNMSSLELGDSALYFCASSLGGGNTDTQYFGPGTRLTVL.

V is TRBV4-2 and J is TRBJ2-7; 8 bases are a match to TRBD2. Per the germline V gene, CDR1 is LGHNA and CDR2 is YNFKEQ. CDR3 length: 15 amino acids. With V trimmed by 1 base and J by 1 base, 3 bases remained unmatched. CDR3 nucleotides: TGTGCCAGCAGCCAAGTGGCTAGCGGGTCCTACGAGCAGTACTTC. It specifies CASSQVASGSYEQYF.

The chain uses TRBV19 and TRBJ2-3; 8 positions agree with TRBD1. Germline V gene data show CDR1 as LNHDA and CDR2 as SQIVND (reference sequence). V dropped 3 bases and J dropped 4; count of bases not matched to a gene: 6. The CDR3 sequence is 15 residues long. The CDR3 loop is CASSILGQGPDTQYF. CDR3 bases: TGTGCCAGTAGTATTCTAGGACAGGGTCCAGATACGCAGTATTTT.

About this clone itself: The sample carries other DNA sequences with the same CDR3. This chain uses TRBV9 with TRBJ1-2; 11 bases map to TRBD1. This CDR3 spans 15 amino acids. Per germline, CDR1 SGDLS and CDR2 YYNGEE. The V segment lost 2 bases and the J segment 0 bases; nucleotides outside the gene matches: 0. The chain's CDR3 is CASSVGQGANYGYTF. In DNA, the CDR3 is TGTGCCAGCAGCGTGGGACAGGGGGCTAACTATGGCTACACCTTC.

This sequence joins TRBV11-2 and TRBJ2-7; D unresolved. This CDR3 is 18 amino acids long. Germline CDR1 reads SGHAT; CDR2 reads FQNNGV. The V end was cut by 5 bases, the J end by 0 bases, with 23 bases between. CDR3 sequence (DNA): TGTGCCAGCAGCCCGGTATCCCGCCGGCTAGGAAGCTCCTACGAGCAGTACTTC. Translated: CASSPVSRRLGSSYEQYF. The complete variable domain, with remaining parts taken from reference TRBV11-2 and TRBJ2-7, reads EAGVAQSPRYKIIEKRQSVAFWCNPISGHATLYWYQQILGQGPKLLIQFQNNGVVDDSQLPKDRFSAERLKGVDSTLKIQPAKLEDSAVYLCASSPVSRRLGSSYEQYFGPGTRLTVT.

The sample holds a few counts of this clone. DNA for the CDR3: TGTGCCAGCAGTAGAAGGGGTGCCTATGGCTACACCTTC. This codes for CASSRRGAYGYTF. This sequence joins TRBV2 and TRBJ1-2; TRBD1 might be the D (5 bases). The CDR3 extends over 13 amino acids. V was cut by 5 bases and J by 4 bases, with 11 bases left in between. CDR1 SNHLY and CDR2 FYNNEI come from the germline V gene. The variable domain in full, with the rest retrieved from reference TRBV2 and TRBJ1-2, is EPEVTQTPSHQVTQMGQEVILRCVPISNHLYFYWYRQILGQKVEFLVSFYNNEISEKSEIFDDQFSVERPDGSNFTLKIRSTKLEDSAMYFCASSRRGAYGYTFGSGTRLTVV.